Each of the 28 T cell receptor beta chains below was sequenced from the same sample in a study of breast tumors, draining lymph nodes, adjacent tissues. One entry per CDR3 protein results from TCRdb running MiXCR on the multiplex PCR reads. The sample includes roughly 130,000 distinct CDR3 sequences, approximately 32% of them seen just once. Axillary draining lymph nodes of breast cancer patients supplied the node samples. Sequenced sample: axillary lymph node tissue. The source is a female donor with breast cancer. Some clones in this sample may be carry-over from other donors' samples.

This clonotype was found many times. This chain uses TRBV20-1 with TRBJ2-7; 10 bases agree with TRBD2. Germline CDR1 and CDR2: DFQATT and SNEGSKA (reference sequence). The CDR3 has 13 residues. With V trimmed by 4 bases and J by 4 bases, 4 bases remained unmatched. The CDR3 DNA is TGCAGTGCTACACTAGCGGGGCTATACGAGCAGTACTTC. Protein sequence: CSATLAGLYEQYF.

This clonotype was found once. Being one base from a much bigger clone, this may be a read error. V and J are TRBV20-1 and TRBJ2-1; D is perhaps TRBD1 or TRBD2 (6 bases each). CDR3 length equals 15 residues. CDR1 and CDR2 (germline): DFQATT, SNEGSKA (reference sequence). The CDR3: CSVWPSGADYNEQLF. The DNA of the CDR3 is TGCAGTGTCTGGCCATCGGGGGCCGACTACAATGAGCAGCTCTTC.

The chain carries TRBV6-6 and TRBJ1-2; D is unresolved. CDR1 and CDR2 from the germline V gene are MNHNY and SVGAGI (reference sequence). The V end lost 2 bases, the J end lost 3 bases, and 7 bases lay between the germline ends. The length of the CDR3 is 13 residues. CDR3 DNA: TGTGCCAGCAGTTACCCGGGGTACTATGGCTACACCTTC. It codes for CASSYPGYYGYTF.

V and J are TRBV7-9 and TRBJ2-7; D is possibly TRBD2 (5 bases). The CDR3 loop spans 18 amino acids. CDR1 SEHNR and CDR2 FQNEAQ come from the germline V gene (reference sequence). CDR3 sequence: CVSSPGLRVGGGSYEQYV. DNA for the CDR3: TGTGTCAGCAGCCCGGGATTACGGGTAGGTGGAGGATCCTACGAACAGTACGTC.

This clonotype was observed many times. Sequence at one end of the junction differs from germline and may be a read error. The V call is TRBV19, the J call TRBJ2-7, with D uncertain. The CDR3 sequence is 11 residues long. The germline CDR1 and CDR2 sequences are LNHDA and SQIVND (reference sequence). CDR3 sequence (DNA): TGTGCCAGCAGTAAGGGCTACGAGCAGTACTTC. Translated: CASSKGYEQYF. The full variable domain, completed using reference TRBV19 and TRBJ2-7, is DGGITQSPKYLFRKEGQNVTLSCEQNLNHDAMYWYRQDPGQGLRLIYYSQIVNDFQKGDIAEGYSVSREKKESFPLTVTSAQKNPTAFYLCASSKGYEQYFGPGTRLTVT.

Concerning this clonotype: This sequence may be a read error, since a much larger clone differs from it by one base. The J gene is TRBJ2-4, the V gene TRBV7-9; D uncertain. The length of the CDR3 is 15 residues. Per the germline V gene, CDR1 is SEHNR and CDR2 is FQNEAQ (reference sequence). Trimming removed 3 bases at V and 1 base at J, with 10 bases between. The CDR3 sequence is CASSLRVNAKNIQYF. The CDR3 nucleotides are TGTGCCAGCAGCTTGAGAGTTAACGCCAAAAACATTCAGTACTTC.

This clonotype was detected many times. The rearrangement links TRBV10-3 to TRBJ1-3; 7 nucleotides match TRBD1. Germline lookup yields CDR1 ENHRY and CDR2 SYGVKD. With 11 bases clipped from V and 2 bases from J, the junction kept 21 bases outside the gene matches. The CDR3 runs 18 residues. The CDR3 sequence is CAAGSTQGVALPGNTIYF. CDR3 in DNA: TGTGCCGCCGGGTCGACTCAGGGGGTTGCGTTGCCTGGAAACACCATATATTTT.

This chain joins TRBV7-2 and TRBJ2-1; TRBD1 aligns across 10 bases. CDR1 is SGHTA, CDR2 FQGNSA, per germline. V was pared by 5 bases and J by 6 bases, with 1 base of the junction left unmatched. There are 13 residues in the CDR3. The CDR3 DNA sequence: TGTGCCAGCAGCCGGGACAGGGGCAATGAGCAGTTCTTC. Amino acids: CASSRDRGNEQFF. Combining the CDR3 with reference TRBV7-2 and TRBJ2-1 gives the whole variable domain GAGVSQSPSNKVTEKGKDVELRCDPISGHTALYWYRQSLGQGLEFLIYFQGNSAPDKSGLPSDRFSAERTGGSVSTLTIQRTQQEDSAVYLCASSRDRGNEQFFGPGTRLTVL.

This clonotype has just a few counts. This may be a read error, as it is one base from a much larger clone. The chain has TRBV5-1 and TRBJ2-5; 11 bases map to TRBD1. V lost 4 bases to trimming and J lost 5 bases; unmatched junction nucleotides: 7. The CDR3 is 15 residues long. The germline V gene encodes CDR1 SGHRS and CDR2 YFSETQ. CDR3 DNA sequence: TGCGCCAGCAGCCGAGGACAGGGGGCGAACGAGACCCAGTACTTC. This sequence encodes CASSRGQGANETQYF. Supplemented by reference TRBV5-1 and TRBJ2-5, the full variable domain reads KAGVTQTPRYLIKTRGQQVTLSCSPISGHRSVSWYQQTPGQGLQFLFEYFSETQRNKGNFPGRFSGRQFSNSRSEMNVSTLELGDSALYLCASSRGQGANETQYFGPGTRLLVL.

This clonotype was counted at least ten times. V is TRBV9 and J is TRBJ2-2; possible D gene TRBD2, 7 bases. This CDR3 spans 17 amino acids. Between the trimmed V and J ends, which lost 6 bases and 5 bases, there was a span of 23 bases. Germline CDR1 and CDR2: SGDLS and YYNGEE. The CDR3 reads CASTLGDGRGRTGELFF. The CDR3 nucleotides read TGTGCCAGCACTCTTGGAGATGGGCGGGGGCGAACCGGGGAGCTGTTTTTT.

This clonotype was detected ten times or more. V and J are TRBV5-1 and TRBJ1-6; D remains unclear. CDR3 length: 16 residues. With 5 bases removed from V and 5 bases from J, the gap between germline ends came to 17 bases. Germline V gene sequence: CDR1 SGHRS, CDR2 YFSETQ. Written as DNA, the CDR3 is TGCGCCAGCAGTTTAGAAGGACGGGTGGATAATTCACCCCTCCACTTT. Encoded protein: CASSLEGRVDNSPLHF.

This clonotype was found a few times. This may stem from a read error, because a much larger clone lies one nucleotide away. The gene calls are TRBV6-5 and TRBJ2-6; TRBD1 is a possible D gene (5 bases). V was shortened by 8 bases and J by 0 bases, with 11 bases between the two germline ends. CDR1 is MNHEY and CDR2 is SVGAGI in the germline V gene. This CDR3 comprises 15 residues. CDR3 sequence: CASGIDSSGANVLTF. The CDR3 DNA follows: TGTGCCAGCGGAATAGACAGCTCTGGGGCCAACGTCCTGACTTTC.

This clonotype was detected ten times or more. It may be a read error: a sequence one base away is much more abundant. The genes are TRBV5-5 and TRBJ2-5; D gene ambiguous. Trimming cost V 2 bases and J 5 bases, with 13 bases left between them. The CDR3 has 14 amino acids. Germline CDR1 and CDR2: SGHKS and YYEKEE (reference sequence). The CDR3 DNA follows: TGTGCCAGCAGCTTTTTGACTCCTGGGGAGACCCAGTACTTC. Translating gives CASSFLTPGETQYF.

V is TRBV19 and J is TRBJ2-7, with 9 nucleotides matching TRBD2. Germline lookup yields CDR1 LNHDA and CDR2 SQIVND (reference sequence). V lost 5 bases and J lost 3; bases outside the gene matches: 2. The CDR3 loop spans 13 amino acids. Here the CDR3 DNA reads TGTGCCAGTAGTTTTAGCGGGGGCTACGAGCAGTACGTC. It specifies CASSFSGGYEQYV.

This clonotype was seen at least ten times. The CDR3 does not end in the conserved phenylalanine or tryptophan, so this is likely a read error. The J gene is TRBJ2-5, the V gene TRBV19, with a possible D match to TRBD2 (6 bases). V was shortened by 5 bases and J by 3 bases, with 19 bases between the two germline ends. Germline lookup yields CDR1 LNHDA and CDR2 SQIVND (reference sequence). This CDR3 contains 16 residues. CDR3 in amino acids: CASSSDWAGQEETQYS. CDR3 DNA sequence: TGTGCCAGTAGTTCCGATTGGGCGGGGCAGGAAGAGACCCAGTACTCC.

The chain carries TRBV2 and TRBJ2-2; tentatively, D is TRBD2 (5 bases). Germline V gene lookup returns CDR1 SNHLY and CDR2 FYNNEI. The V and J ends lost 7 bases and 0 bases respectively, with 6 bases between them. The CDR3 totals 13 residues. The CDR3 DNA is TGTGCCAGCAACGGGGCGAACACCGGGGAGCTGTTTTTT. Its protein is CASNGANTGELFF.

This clonotype was counted between two and nine times. The chain joins TRBV5-6 to TRBJ1-1; 7 nucleotides match TRBD1. Trimming cost V 5 bases and J 6 bases; bases outside gene matches: 4. This CDR3 is built from 12 residues. Germline CDR1 SGHDT, CDR2 YYEEEE. CDR3 loop: CASSFGQAEAFF. The CDR3 DNA reads as TGTGCCAGCAGTTTCGGACAGGCTGAAGCTTTCTTT.

Note on this clonotype: A read error is possible here, since a much larger clone lies one base away. The J gene is TRBJ2-7, the V gene TRBV5-6; D call uncertain. This CDR3 has 14 amino acids. Trimming shortened V by 0 bases and J by 9 bases, and 16 bases separated the two germline ends. Germline V lookup: CDR1 SGHDT, CDR2 YYEEEE. The DNA for the CDR3 is TGTGCCAGCAGCTTGGATGCGGCCTTGGGCGGGCAGTACGTC. It yields the protein CASSLDAALGGQYV.

The chain couples TRBV2 to TRBJ2-5, with D maybe TRBD2 (7 bases). The CDR3 covers 14 residues. V lost 7 bases and J 5 bases, leaving 17 bases between the germline ends. Germline V gene sequence: CDR1 SNHLY, CDR2 FYNNEI. Here the CDR3 DNA reads TGTGCCAGCACTGGGGGGGGGGCCCAGGAGACCCAGTACTTC. Its protein product is CASTGGGAQETQYF.

At least ten counts were recorded for this clonotype. The V call is TRBV30, the J call TRBJ1-2; D is possibly TRBD1 (5 bases). The CDR3 spans 13 residues. The germline gives CDR1 GTSNPN, CDR2 SVGIG (reference sequence). Trimming removed 3 bases from V and 2 bases from J, with 10 bases in between. CDR3 nucleotide sequence: TGTGCCTGGAGAAACAGACAGAACTATGGCTACACCTTC. It translates to CAWRNRQNYGYTF.

This clonotype was observed many times. This rearrangement joins TRBV9 to TRBJ2-5; D may be TRBD2 (5 bases). The germline V gene encodes CDR1 SGDLS and CDR2 YYNGEE. There are 15 residues in the CDR3. V lost 6 bases and J lost 2, with 17 bases in between. The chain's CDR3 is CASNPRGRVQETQYF. In DNA, the CDR3 is TGTGCCAGCAACCCCCGGGGAAGGGTGCAAGAGACCCAGTACTTC. The full variable domain, completed using reference TRBV9 and TRBJ2-5, is DSGVTQTPKHLITATGQRVTLRCSPRSGDLSVYWYQQSLDQGLQFLIQYYNGEERAKGNILERFSAQQFPDLHSELNLSSLELGDSALYFCASNPRGRVQETQYFGPGTRLLVL.

This clonotype has a count of ten or more. The rearrangement links TRBV7-6 to TRBJ2-2; D ambiguous. CDR1 SGHVS and CDR2 FNYEAQ come from the germline V gene. V shed 2 bases and J shed 2 bases, with 12 bases lying between them. The CDR3 spans 16 residues. The CDR3 DNA reads TGTGCCAGCAGCTTATTGAGGATCGAAAACACCGGGGAGCTGTTTTTT. Translated: CASSLLRIENTGELFF.

The count of this clonotype is one. This could be a read error, since a much larger clone is one nucleotide away. V and J are TRBV6-5 and TRBJ1-3; D ambiguous. The CDR3 consists of 18 residues. Germline CDR1 is MNHEY and CDR2 is SVGAGI. The CDR3 DNA sequence: TGTGCCAGCAGCCCCCGTGGCCCATTTGTGTCTCGTGGAAACACCGTATATTTT. It translates to CASSPRGPFVSRGNTVYF.

In this sample, this clonotype turned up many times. This chain uses TRBV11-2 with TRBJ1-5; D call uncertain. This CDR3 contains 16 residues. The V gene's germline CDR1 is SGHAT and CDR2 FQNNGV. V lost 1 base to trimming and J lost 4 bases, with 14 bases between them. For the CDR3, the DNA is TGTGCCAGCAGCTTAGGTTTACTTTTGGGAAATCAGCCCCAGCATTTT. Amino acids: CASSLGLLLGNQPQHF. Using reference TRBV11-2 and TRBJ1-5 for the parts outside the CDR3, the full variable domain is EAGVAQSPRYKIIEKRQSVAFWCNPISGHATLYWYQQILGQGPKLLIQFQNNGVVDDSQLPKDRFSAERLKGVDSTLKIQPAKLEDSAVYLCASSLGLLLGNQPQHFGDGTRLSIL.

This clonotype was picked up many times. The rearrangement links TRBV19 to TRBJ2-2; D perhaps matches TRBD1 (6 bases). The CDR3 has 14 amino acids. Per the germline V gene, CDR1 is LNHDA and CDR2 is SQIVND (reference sequence). The V end was cut by 7 bases, the J end by 6 bases, with 15 bases between. CDR3 sequence reads: CASKKSGVPGELFF. For the CDR3, the DNA is TGTGCCAGTAAGAAGTCAGGGGTGCCCGGGGAGCTGTTTTTT.

This clonotype occurred many times. The chain combines TRBV6-6 with TRBJ1-2, with D maybe TRBD1 (5 bases). V gave up 5 bases and J gave up 2 bases, with 9 bases separating them. The CDR3 runs to 13 residues. Germline V gives CDR1 MNHNY, CDR2 SVGAGI (reference sequence). In nucleotides, the CDR3 is TGTGCCAGCAGTCACGGGGGAAACTATGGCTACACCTTC. Translated, it gives CASSHGGNYGYTF.

Worth noting for this clonotype: A much larger clone differs by one base, so this may be a read error. This chain connects TRBV5-4 to TRBJ1-6, with D possibly TRBD1 on 6 matching bases. V was pared by 4 bases and J by 9 bases, with 14 bases between. Germline-derived CDR1 and CDR2 are SGHNT and YYREEE (reference sequence). The CDR3 loop spans 14 amino acids. CDR3: CASSTGRSGSPLHF. In nucleotides, the CDR3 is TGTGCCAGCAGCACAGGGAGGTCCGGTTCACCCCTCCACTTT.

This clonotype was recorded at least ten times. The chain combines TRBV9 with TRBJ1-2, with D possibly TRBD1 on 5 matching bases. The CDR3 length is 13 residues. Trimming shortened V by 2 bases and J by 7 bases, and 12 bases separated the two germline ends. Looked up from germline, CDR1 is SGDLS and CDR2 is YYNGEE. The CDR3 reads CASSVGQGGGYTF. CDR3 coding DNA: TGTGCCAGCAGCGTGGGGCAGGGAGGTGGCTACACCTTC.